The next 4 T cell receptor beta chains were all read from a single sample in a study of CD8 T cells in Susac syndrome. RNA, at roughly 0.5 to 1 ug, was reverse transcribed with random hexamers. TCRdb re-derived calls from the immunoSEQ multiplex PCR reads in MiXCR, one entry per CDR3 protein. Altogether about 300,000 distinct CDR3 sequences are present, 89% being singletons, with the ten largest covering around 0.18%. The source material was CD8+ T cells from PBMCs. These receptors originate from a human donor with multiple sclerosis.

The rearrangement joins TRBV28 to TRBJ2-3; 9 positions match TRBD2. This CDR3 spans 20 amino acids. CDR1 and CDR2 from the germline V gene are MDHEN and SYDVKM. The V and J ends lost 5 bases and 5 bases, in that order; junction bases with no gene match: 23. CDR3 amino acids: CASSTFPLAGGPERIDTQYF. The CDR3 nucleotides read TGTGCCAGCAGTACATTCCCCCTGGCGGGAGGGCCCGAACGCATAGATACGCAGTATTTT.

The sample holds a few counts of this clonotype. The chain uses TRBV5-6 and TRBJ2-7; the D gene could be TRBD1 or TRBD2 (5 bases each). The V gene's germline CDR1 is SGHDT and CDR2 YYEEEE. Trimming stripped 5 bases from V and 0 bases from J, with 12 bases between. The CDR3 consists of 14 residues. The CDR3 protein is CASSPVGTSYEQYF. The CDR3 coding sequence is TGTGCCAGCAGTCCAGTCGGGACCTCCTACGAGCAGTACTTC. Complete variable domain (other parts from reference TRBV5-6 and TRBJ2-7): DAGVTQSPTHLIKTRGQQVTLRCSPKSGHDTVSWYQQALGQGPQFIFQYYEEEERQRGNFPDRFSGHQFPNYSSELNVNALLLGDSALYLCASSPVGTSYEQYFGPGTRLTVT.

This clonotype appeared once. This chain joins TRBV20-1 and TRBJ1-3, with TRBD1 as a possible D gene (5 bases). Trimming stripped 1 base from V and 8 bases from J, with 15 bases between. CDR3 length equals 14 residues. From germline, CDR1 is DFQATT and CDR2 SNEGSKA (reference sequence). The DNA of the CDR3 is TGCAGTGCTAGAGGCTTGGGACCCACAGACACCATATATTTT. This codes for CSARGLGPTDTIYF.

This chain joins TRBV2 and TRBJ2-2; D call uncertain. The CDR3 extends over 11 amino acids. Germline V gene sequence: CDR1 SNHLY, CDR2 FYNNEI. The ends were cut back, 7 bases at V and 6 bases at J, with 6 bases in the middle. The CDR3 bases are TGTGCCAGCATTATTGCCGGGGAGCTGTTTTTT. It yields the protein CASIIAGELFF.